Sequencing of this T cell receptor beta chain was carried out in a study of shared clonotypes between healthy human individuals. Measured with immunoSEQ multiplex PCR; TCRdb has only the in-frame clones, and not every one. This table holds fewer than 600,000 clones, 70% to 80% found once. This clone was recorded at least ten times. The receptor was isolated from a woman in her forties in good health. Some clones in this sample may be carry-over from other donors' samples. The sequencing input was PBMCs.

The CDR3 DNA sequence: TGTGCCAGCAGTGACTCAGGGGGCTCTGGGGCCAACGTCCTGACTTTC. Protein sequence: CASSDSGGSGANVLTF. This chain connects TRBV6-4 to TRBJ2-6, with D perhaps TRBD1 (6 bases). The CDR3 is made up of 16 amino acids. The germline CDR1 and CDR2 sequences are MRHNA and SNTAGT. The ends were cut back, 0 bases at V and 0 bases at J, with 6 bases in the middle.